The subject of this entry is one TCR beta chain. Its target is not known. Germline trimming cut 4 bases from V and 3 bases from J; bases unmatched to any gene: 7. Germline CDR1 is SGHRS and CDR2 is YFSETQ. The CDR3 is 16 residues long. The record originates from a study of T cell responses to AZD1222 COVID-19 vaccine. Study observations and caveats: Donors in the cohort were predominantly white British and more often female, and clonal diversity was possibly underestimated. Spike-specific TCR repertoires showed rising breadth and depth after two AZD1222 doses.

Assay used: immunoSEQ multiplex PCR; TCRdb lists only in-frame clones, some missing. Among some 97,000 clones listed, roughly 90% were seen once. Here the sequenced sample was peripheral blood, taken on day 0 of AZD1222 vaccination. J is TRBJ2-3 and V is TRBV5-1; 11 positions agree with TRBD2. The receptor's source is an adult in good health. The CDR3 loop is CASSARASGRTDTQYF. The CDR3 DNA is TGCGCCAGCAGCGCGAGGGCTAGCGGGAGGACAGATACGCAGTATTTT.